The 19 T cell receptor beta chains below were found in one sample sequenced in a study of shared T cell receptors in the human thymus. Sequenced by immunoSEQ multiplex PCR; TCRdb stores in-frame clones only, minus some. The sample consists of over 450,000 clones, about 80% of them appearing once. The data were also submitted as part of a second study, on human thymus T cells.

Sequencing used thymocytes. These receptors were collected from a boy in the first two years of life with a congenital heart defect.

This clone has more than one count but fewer than ten. The chain recombines TRBV28 with TRBJ2-3; 12 bases map to TRBD2. The CDR3 has 17 residues. V trimming: 6 bases; J trimming: 0 bases; junction bases outside the gene matches: 7. Germline assignment: CDR1 MDHEN and CDR2 SYDVKM. The CDR3 region is CASRPGTSGLSTDTQYF. The CDR3 DNA reads TGTGCCAGCAGGCCCGGGACTAGCGGGCTTAGCACAGATACGCAGTATTTT.

The CDR3 DNA reads as TGTGCCAGCAGTCCCCCCACTAGCGGGAGGGCATATACGCAGTATTTT. Protein product: CASSPPTSGRAYTQYF. The rearrangement joins TRBV6-6 to TRBJ2-3; 13 bases fit TRBD2. CDR3 length: 16 residues. CDR1 MNHNY and CDR2 SVGAGI come from the germline V gene (reference sequence). V trimming: 5 bases; J trimming: 7 bases; junction bases outside the gene matches: 9.

The rearrangement links TRBV15 to TRBJ2-1; 7 bases fit TRBD1. V lost 3 bases and J lost 0; bases outside the gene matches: 5. Germline V gene lookup returns CDR1 LNHNV and CDR2 YYDKDF (reference sequence). The CDR3 runs to 16 residues. CDR3 loop: CATSRRWTGSYNEQFF. The CDR3, as DNA: TGTGCCACCAGCAGGCGGTGGACAGGCTCCTACAATGAGCAGTTCTTC.

In this sample, this clone turned up a few times. J is TRBJ2-5 and V is TRBV4-2; D gene unclear. Germline assignment: CDR1 LGHNA and CDR2 YNFKEQ. The CDR3 totals 14 residues. The germline V and J ends were trimmed by 4 bases and 7 bases, with 16 bases remaining between them. CDR3 DNA sequence: TGTGCCAGCAGCCGAACCCCCCTAGTGAGGACCCAGTACTTC. Translated: CASSRTPLVRTQYF.

This clone was counted once. This chain uses TRBV5-1 with TRBJ2-2; 9 bases fit TRBD2. The CDR3 sequence is 16 residues long. V was pared by 0 bases and J by 1 base, with 1 base of the junction left unmatched. The germline gives CDR1 SGHRS, CDR2 YFSETQ. CDR3: CASSLGTSENTGELFF. In nucleotides, the CDR3 is TGCGCCAGCAGCTTGGGGACTAGCGAGAACACCGGGGAGCTGTTTTTT.

This clone was observed a handful of times. This chain uses TRBV19 with TRBJ2-7; 9 bases match TRBD1. The CDR3 sequence is 17 residues long. Trimming cost V 1 base and J 7 bases; bases outside gene matches: 14. Germline-derived CDR1 and CDR2 are LNHDA and SQIVND (reference sequence). CDR3 protein: CASSIGSPGQGAEEQYF. The CDR3 DNA sequence: TGTGCCAGTAGTATAGGGTCACCGGGACAGGGAGCGGAGGAGCAGTACTTC.

The chain combines TRBV4-3 with TRBJ1-1; 7 bases are a match to TRBD1. V shed 0 bases, J shed 4 bases, and the junction held 5 bases outside the gene matches. The CDR3 consists of 15 residues. Germline V CDR1 and CDR2: LGHNA, YSLEER. Here the CDR3 reads CASSQDHRGGTEAFF. DNA for the CDR3: TGCGCCAGCAGCCAAGATCACAGGGGCGGCACTGAAGCTTTCTTT.

This rearrangement joins TRBV4-1 to TRBJ2-4; D is possibly TRBD2 (5 bases). V lost 0 bases and J 0 bases, leaving 18 bases between the germline ends. The CDR3 is 19 residues long. Germline V gene sequence: CDR1 MGHRA, CDR2 YSYEKL. The CDR3 region has the DNA TGCGCCAGCAGCCAAGATAGATTAGCGATGGTCTTAGCCAAAAACATTCAGTACTTC. Protein: CASSQDRLAMVLAKNIQYF.

The V call is TRBV5-1, the J call TRBJ2-6; D gene ambiguous. Between the trimmed V and J ends, which lost 0 bases and 0 bases, there was a span of 16 bases. This CDR3 is built from 19 residues. Germline CDR1 and CDR2: SGHRS and YFSETQ. The chain's CDR3 is CASSLASGNPYSGANVLTF. Here the CDR3 DNA reads TGCGCCAGCAGCTTGGCATCCGGTAACCCCTACTCTGGGGCCAACGTCCTGACTTTC.

This clone was observed a few times. The CDR3 is CASSRRPPAAEDNEQFF. CDR3 in DNA: TGTGCCAGCAGTAGACGACCTCCAGCGGCAGAGGACAATGAGCAGTTCTTC. V and J are TRBV27 and TRBJ2-1; the D gene is possibly TRBD2 (5 bases). Trimming shortened V by 5 bases and J by 5 bases, and 22 bases separated the two germline ends. This CDR3 is built from 17 residues. Germline V gene lookup returns CDR1 MNHEY and CDR2 SMNVEV (reference sequence).

V and J are TRBV12-5 and TRBJ2-7; possible D gene TRBD2, 6 bases. V lost 4 bases to trimming and J lost 2 bases, with 18 bases between them. CDR3 size: 16 residues. Germline values: CDR1 LGHNT, CDR2 FRNRAP. CDR3: CASGSSPGLPAYEQYF. DNA of the CDR3: TGTGCTAGTGGTTCATCCCCGGGACTCCCAGCCTACGAGCAGTACTTC.

The chain uses TRBV6-5 and TRBJ2-3; D might be TRBD2 (6 bases). Germline-derived CDR1 and CDR2 are MNHEY and SVGAGI. The CDR3 is made up of 15 amino acids. The V gene lost 7 bases and the J gene lost 2 bases, with 16 bases spanning the gap. The CDR3 region is CASTPYGSNTDTQYF. CDR3 nucleotides: TGTGCCAGCACCCCATACGGGAGTAACACAGATACGCAGTATTTT.

The V gene is TRBV4-1, the J gene TRBJ2-3; D gene uncertain. Trimming removed 4 bases from V and 6 bases from J, with 8 bases in between. In germline, CDR1 is MGHRA, CDR2 YSYEKL. The CDR3 is 12 amino acids. CDR3 sequence (DNA): TGCGCCAGCAGCCCTCGTTCGGATACGCAGTATTTT. It translates to CASSPRSDTQYF.

This sequence joins TRBV19 and TRBJ2-7; 8 bases are shared with TRBD2. This CDR3 has 15 residues. Germline V gene sequence: CDR1 LNHDA, CDR2 SQIVND (reference sequence). The V gene end was trimmed by 3 bases and the J gene end by 6 bases; junction bases not matched to a gene: 10. CDR3 sequence: CASSMGRGGTGEQYF. The DNA for the CDR3 is TGTGCCAGTAGTATGGGTCGCGGGGGGACCGGCGAGCAGTACTTC.

This chain connects TRBV28 to TRBJ1-2; possible D gene TRBD1, 6 bases. This CDR3 has 15 amino acids. Germline values: CDR1 MDHEN, CDR2 SYDVKM. The V and J ends lost 6 bases and 3 bases respectively, with 17 bases between them. The CDR3 sequence is CASRPPGTGYYGYTF. The CDR3 DNA sequence: TGTGCCAGCAGACCTCCGGGAACAGGGTACTATGGCTACACCTTC.

This chain links TRBV18 with TRBJ2-4; D gene ambiguous. Trimming removed 6 bases from V and 4 bases from J, with 4 bases in between. The CDR3 consists of 11 residues. Germline lookup yields CDR1 KGHSH and CDR2 LQKENI. DNA of the CDR3: TGTGCCAGCTCCAGGAAAAACATTCAGTACTTC. Its protein product is CASSRKNIQYF.

The rearrangement uses TRBV29-1 and TRBJ2-2; 8 bases fit TRBD1. The J segment lost 0 bases and the V segment lost 7 bases, leaving 1 base of the junction unmatched. Germline CDR1 SQVTM, CDR2 ANQGSEA. There are 13 residues in the CDR3. The CDR3 nucleotides read TGCAGCGGGACAGGGTCGAACACCGGGGAGCTGTTTTTT. Encoded protein: CSGTGSNTGELFF.

The V call is TRBV21-1, the J call TRBJ2-7; whether TRBD2, the table's D call, matches the DNA was not checked. TRBV21-1 is labeled a pseudogene. The CDR3 covers 12 residues. CDR3 in DNA: TGTGCCAGCAGCAAATCTCCCTACGAGCAGTACTTC. It encodes CASSKSPYEQYF.

The rearrangement joins TRBV4-3 to TRBJ2-7; D not resolved. V lost 0 bases and J lost 4, with 7 bases in between. The CDR3 runs to 13 residues. Germline lookup yields CDR1 LGHNA and CDR2 YSLEER. The CDR3 nucleotides read TGCGCCAGCAGCCAAGAGAGGCTATACGAGCAGTACTTC. Protein: CASSQERLYEQYF.